These 5 T cell receptor beta chains were all obtained from the same sample, sequenced in a study of T cell changes during pregnancy in multiple sclerosis. Assay used: immunoSEQ multiplex PCR; TCRdb lists only in-frame clones, some missing. The data contain approximately 44,000 clones, approximately 90% of them singletons. This sample comprised CD8+ T cells from peripheral blood mononuclear cells, obtained in the third trimester of pregnancy. The receptors stem from a female donor with multiple sclerosis, enrolled in a pregnancy study.

The V and J genes are TRBV21-1 and TRBJ2-1; TRBD2, as called in the table, went unchecked against the DNA. TRBV21-1 is a listed pseudogene. The CDR3 is made up of 15 amino acids. CDR3 DNA: TGTGCCAGCAGCAGACTAGCGGGAGGATACAATGAGCAGTTCTTC. Protein: CASSRLAGGYNEQFF.

This clone was observed a few times. V usage is TRBV10-3 and J usage is TRBJ1-1; maybe TRBD1 (6 bases). This CDR3 has 15 amino acids. The germline V gene encodes CDR1 ENHRY and CDR2 SYGVKD. Trimming left V 6 bases short and J 6 bases short, with 20 bases between. The DNA for the CDR3 is TGTGCCATCAGGGACTCAACAGGGCCCCGGCCTGAAGCTTTCTTT. Amino acids: CAIRDSTGPRPEAFF.

V and J are TRBV27 and TRBJ1-2; the D is unclear. Germline lookup yields CDR1 MNHEY and CDR2 SMNVEV (reference sequence). Trimming shortened V by 6 bases and J by 2 bases, and 10 bases separated the two germline ends. CDR3 length: 13 residues. The CDR3 loop is CASRYDGNYGYTF. Written as DNA, the CDR3 is TGTGCCAGCAGATACGACGGGAACTATGGCTACACCTTC.

The chain uses TRBV7-9 and TRBJ2-7; 10 bases align to TRBD2. V shed 3 bases and J 5 bases; nucleotides not matched to a gene: 4. The V gene's germline CDR1 is SEHNR and CDR2 FQNEAQ (reference sequence). CDR3 length: 14 residues. The CDR3 is CASSLISGRNEQYF. As DNA, the CDR3 is TGTGCCAGCAGCTTGATTAGCGGGAGGAACGAGCAGTACTTC.

The chain recombines TRBV19 with TRBJ2-3, with TRBD2 identical over 7 bases. The ends lost 9 bases at V and 2 bases at J; junction bases unmatched: 5. CDR3 length: 13 residues. CDR1 is LNHDA, CDR2 SQIVND, per germline (reference sequence). CDR3 sequence (DNA): TGTGCCAGCAGCGGGATGATCACAGATACGCAGTATTTT. This codes for CASSGMITDTQYF.